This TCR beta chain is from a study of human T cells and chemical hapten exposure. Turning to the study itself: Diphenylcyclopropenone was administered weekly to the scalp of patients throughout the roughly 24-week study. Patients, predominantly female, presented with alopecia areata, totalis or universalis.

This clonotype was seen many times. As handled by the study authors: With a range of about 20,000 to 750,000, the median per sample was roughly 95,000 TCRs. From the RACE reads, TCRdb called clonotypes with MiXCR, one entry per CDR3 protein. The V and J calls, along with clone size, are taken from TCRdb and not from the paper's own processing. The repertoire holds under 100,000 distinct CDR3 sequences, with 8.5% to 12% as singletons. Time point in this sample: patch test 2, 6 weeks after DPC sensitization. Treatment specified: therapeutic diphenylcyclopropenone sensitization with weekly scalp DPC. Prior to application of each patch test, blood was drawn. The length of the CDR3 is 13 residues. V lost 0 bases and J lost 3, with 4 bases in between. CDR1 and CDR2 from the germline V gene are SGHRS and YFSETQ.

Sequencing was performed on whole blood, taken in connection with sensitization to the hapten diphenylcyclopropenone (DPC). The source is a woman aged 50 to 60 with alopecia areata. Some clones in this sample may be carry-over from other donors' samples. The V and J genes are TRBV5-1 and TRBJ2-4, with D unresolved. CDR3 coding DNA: TGCGCCAGCAGCTTGGGTGGCAAAAACATTCAGTACTTC. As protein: CASSLGGKNIQYF.